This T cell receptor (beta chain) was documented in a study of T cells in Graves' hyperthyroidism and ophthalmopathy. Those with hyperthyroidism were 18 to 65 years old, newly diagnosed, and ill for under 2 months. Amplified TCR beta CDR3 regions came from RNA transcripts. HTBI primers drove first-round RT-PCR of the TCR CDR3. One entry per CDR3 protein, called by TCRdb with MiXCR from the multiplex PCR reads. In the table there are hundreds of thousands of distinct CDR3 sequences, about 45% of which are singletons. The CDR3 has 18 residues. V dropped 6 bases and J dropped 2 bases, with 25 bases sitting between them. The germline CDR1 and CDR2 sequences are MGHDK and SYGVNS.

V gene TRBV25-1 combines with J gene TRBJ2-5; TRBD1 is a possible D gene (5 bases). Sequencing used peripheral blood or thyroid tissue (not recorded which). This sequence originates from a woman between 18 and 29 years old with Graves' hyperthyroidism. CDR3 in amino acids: CASSARDGRAEIQETQYF. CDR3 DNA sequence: TGTGCCAGCAGCGCCCGAGACGGCAGGGCAGAGATTCAAGAGACCCAGTACTTC.